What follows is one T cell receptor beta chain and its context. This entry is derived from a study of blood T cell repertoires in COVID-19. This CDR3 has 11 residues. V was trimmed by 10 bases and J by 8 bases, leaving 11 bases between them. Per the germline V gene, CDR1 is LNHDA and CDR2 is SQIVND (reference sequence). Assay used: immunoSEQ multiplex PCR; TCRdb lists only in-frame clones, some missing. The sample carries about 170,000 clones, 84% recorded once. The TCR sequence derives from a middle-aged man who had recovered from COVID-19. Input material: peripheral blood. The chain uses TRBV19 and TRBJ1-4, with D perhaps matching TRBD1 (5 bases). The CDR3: CATLRDEKLFF. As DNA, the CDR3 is TGTGCCACCTTGCGGGACGAAAAACTGTTTTTT.